Shown below are 26 T cell receptor beta chains from a single sample sequenced in a study of T cells in women clearing cervical HPV infection. Repertoires were generated with immunoSEQ multiplex PCR, while TCRdb's copy carries only in-frame clones and drops some. This table holds approximately 44,000 clones. Sequenced input: blood buffy coat. These receptors were taken from a woman aged 18-70 years with a cervical HPV16 infection that either progressed to CIN3+ or cleared (not recorded which).

Remarks on this clone: Read coverage stops 3 residues before the CDR3 terminus; the germline J gene supplies the remainder. The J gene is TRBJ2-2, the V gene TRBV7-9, with D perhaps TRBD2 (6 bases). Between the trimmed V and J ends, which lost 4 bases and 1 base, there was a span of 7 bases. From germline, CDR1 is SEHNR and CDR2 FQNEAQ (reference sequence). CDR3 length: 14 residues. The CDR3 spells CASSWTMNTGELFF. The CDR3 bases that were read are TGTGCCAGCAGCTGGACTATGAACACCGGGGAG. Using reference TRBV7-9 and TRBJ2-2 for the parts outside the CDR3, the full variable domain is DTGVSQNPRHKITKRGQNVTFRCDPISEHNRLYWYRQTLGQGPEFLTYFQNEAQLEKSRLLSDRFSAERPKGSFSTLEIQRTEQGDSAMYLCASSWTMNTGELFFGEGSRLTVL.

As for this clone: The CDR3 end falls 3 residues outside the read, so it is completed with the germline J gene. The V gene is TRBV6-2 or TRBV6-3, the J gene TRBJ2-1; 8 bases are a match to TRBD2. This CDR3 contains 15 residues. Looked up from germline, CDR1 is MNHEY and CDR2 is SVGEGT. V lost 3 bases, J lost 2 bases, and 3 bases stayed unmatched. The CDR3 loop reads CASSYLAGTYNEQFF. The CDR3 bases that were read are TGTGCCAGCAGTTATCTAGCGGGTACCTACAATGAG.

As regards this clone: The CDR3 end is not reached by the read, which stops 3 residues before it; the germline J gene fills it in. Additional DNA sequences in this sample encode the identical CDR3. The V and J genes are TRBV19 and TRBJ2-7; TRBD1 aligns across 12 bases. Germline CDR1 is LNHDA and CDR2 is SQIVND (reference sequence). The CDR3 length is 15 residues. V shed 3 bases and J 4 bases; nucleotides not matched to a gene: 4. This CDR3 reads CASSILGQGAYEQYF. Partial CDR3 DNA: TGTGCCAGTAGTATCCTGGGACAGGGGGCTTACGAG.

Note on this clone: The read ends 3 residues before the CDR3 terminus; that terminus is restored from the germline J gene. V is TRBV4-1 and J is TRBJ2-7, with D hard to call. The CDR3 runs to 14 residues. V lost 0 bases to trimming and J lost 3 bases, with 9 bases between them. Looked up from germline, CDR1 is MGHRA and CDR2 is YSYEKL. The CDR3 bases that were read are TGCGCCAGCAGCCAAGAAGGTGAGGTCTACGAG. This encodes CASSQEGEVYE. The complete CDR3 protein is CASSQEGEVYEQYF.

CDR3 protein: CAIRTSGTDNSPLHF. The CDR3 bases that were read are TGTGCCATCAGAACGTCCGGGACAGATAATTCACCC. The rearrangement joins TRBV10-3 to TRBJ1-6, with 7 bases lining up with TRBD1. The read ends 3 residues shy of where the CDR3 ends; the end is completed using the germline J gene. Trimming at V came to 6 bases and at J to 5 bases, leaving 7 bases not matched to a gene. Germline CDR1 is ENHRY and CDR2 is SYGVKD. This CDR3 comprises 15 residues.

About this clone itself: Read coverage stops 3 residues before the CDR3 terminus; the germline J gene supplies the remainder. V gene TRBV12-3 or TRBV12-4 combines with J gene TRBJ2-1; D is unclear. The germline V and J ends were trimmed by 5 bases and 0 bases, with 11 bases remaining between them. The CDR3 sequence is 15 residues long. CDR3 in amino acids: CASSKGIGSYNEQFF. The covered CDR3 bases are TGTGCCAGCAGTAAGGGCATCGGCTCCTACAATGAG.

Concerning this clone: Sequencing ends 3 residues short of the CDR3 end; the germline J gene provides the rest. The chain joins TRBV19 to TRBJ2-7; 10 positions match TRBD2. This CDR3 spans 12 amino acids. Unmatched junction bases numbered 3, after V lost 9 bases and J lost 4 bases. Germline V gene lookup returns CDR1 LNHDA and CDR2 SQIVND (reference sequence). CDR3: CASSSGSYEQYF. The CDR3 DNA, read in part, is TGTGCCAGCTCTAGCGGGAGTTACGAG.

On this clone itself: The CDR3 end lies 3 residues beyond the end of the read and is filled in from the germline J gene. The J gene is TRBJ2-2, the V gene TRBV6-1; D gene uncertain. Per the germline V gene, CDR1 is MNHNS and CDR2 is SASEGT. This CDR3 is 13 amino acids long. The V gene lost 4 bases and the J gene lost 4 bases, with 7 bases spanning the gap. The part of the CDR3 DNA that was read is TGTGCCAGCAGTGTGAGTAGCACCGGGGAG. Translation: CASSVSSTGE. The whole CDR3 sequence is CASSVSSTGELFF.

The sequenced part of the CDR3 DNA is TGTGCCAGCAGCCGCGAGGGGGGGTTTTTGAACACC. It encodes CASSREGGFLNT. The complete CDR3 reads CASSREGGFLNTIYF. J is TRBJ1-3 and V is TRBV7-9; perhaps TRBD1 as D (6 bases). The read terminates 3 residues ahead of where the CDR3 ends, so the germline J gene completes it. V was trimmed by 5 bases and J by 7 bases, leaving 18 bases between them. CDR1 is SEHNR and CDR2 is FQNEAQ in the germline V gene (reference sequence). CDR3 length equals 15 residues.

A note on this clone: Sequencing ends 3 residues short of the CDR3 end; the germline J gene provides the rest. The chain joins TRBV2 to TRBJ1-1, with D uncertain. The CDR3 is 13 amino acids. From germline, CDR1 is SNHLY and CDR2 FYNNEI. V lost 5 bases and J lost 1, with 8 bases in between. CDR3 residues: CASSTSSNTEAFF. The sequenced part of the CDR3 DNA is TGTGCCAGCAGTACATCTTCGAACACTGAA.

Points on this clone: The sequenced fragment ends 3 residues before the CDR3 boundary, so the rest is inferred from the germline J gene. The J gene is TRBJ2-7, the V gene TRBV5-1, with 11 bases aligning to TRBD1. The CDR3 consists of 14 residues. Per germline, CDR1 SGHRS and CDR2 YFSETQ. V lost 4 bases, J lost 6 bases, and 6 bases stayed unmatched. CDR3 region: CASSPTGTGGEQYF. CDR3 DNA, as far as it was read: TGCGCCAGCAGCCCAACCGGGACAGGGGGCGAG.

On this clone itself: The read terminates 3 residues before the CDR3 end, so the remaining end is supplied by the germline J gene. The chain couples TRBV7-6 to TRBJ2-5; 9 bases map to TRBD1. V lost 2 bases, J lost 5 bases, and 9 bases stayed unmatched. This CDR3 has 16 amino acids. Germline V lookup: CDR1 SGHVS, CDR2 FNYEAQ. The CDR3: CASSLSRDREGETQYF. Partial CDR3 DNA: TGTGCCAGCAGCTTATCCCGGGACAGGGAAGGGGAGACC.

Comments on this clone: The CDR3 end is not reached by the read, which stops 3 residues before it; the germline J gene fills it in. The chain joins TRBV7-9 to TRBJ1-2; weak D call: TRBD1 (5 bases). This CDR3 is 13 amino acids long. Germline V CDR1 and CDR2: SEHNR, FQNEAQ (reference sequence). CDR3 DNA (partial): TGTGCCAGCAGCTTAAAGGGGAAGGGAAGC. This sequence encodes CASSLKGKGS. The CDR3 in its entirety is CASSLKGKGSYTF.

Remarks on this clone: The read terminates 3 residues before the CDR3 end, so the remaining end is supplied by the germline J gene. The chain joins TRBV29-1 to TRBJ1-2, with 9 bases fitting TRBD1. Losses at the gene ends were 7 bases for V and 4 bases for J; bases not matched to a gene: 7. The CDR3 spans 13 residues. Per the germline V gene, CDR1 is SQVTM and CDR2 is ANQGSEA. CDR3 DNA, as far as it was read: TGCAGCGCTGGGACAGGGACCATCTATGGC. This codes for CSAGTGTIYG. The complete CDR3 reads CSAGTGTIYGYTF.

Of note for this clone: From the germline J gene comes the end of the CDR3, since the read stops 3 residues before it. The chain links TRBV19 to TRBJ2-7, with 16 bases that match TRBD2. The germline V gene has CDR1 LNHDA and CDR2 SQIVND (reference sequence). There are 17 residues in the CDR3. The junction had 6 bases not matched to a gene; V was cut back by 5 bases and J by 2 bases. Partial CDR3 DNA: TGTGCCAGTAGTGACAGGGGGACTAGCGGGAGGGCCTACGAG. Protein product: CASSDRGTSGRAYE. The full CDR3 reads CASSDRGTSGRAYEQYF. Together with reference TRBV19 and TRBJ2-7, the CDR3 gives the full variable domain: DGGITQSPKYLFRKEGQNVTLSCEQNLNHDAMYWYRQDPGQGLRLIYYSQIVNDFQKGDIAEGYSVSREKKESFPLTVTSAQKNPTAFYLCASSDRGTSGRAYEQYFGPGTRLTVT.

As for this clone: The read falls 3 residues short of the CDR3 end, and the missing part is taken from the germline J gene. The V call is TRBV11-2, the J call TRBJ2-3; TRBD2 matches 10 bases. Germline trimming cut 3 bases from V and 5 bases from J; bases unmatched to any gene: 5. The CDR3 has 15 residues. Looked up from germline, CDR1 is SGHAT and CDR2 is FQNNGV. CDR3 DNA, as far as it was read: TGTGCCAGCAGCTTCCTAGCGGGAGTGAAAGATACG. It is translated as CASSFLAGVKDT. The whole CDR3 sequence is CASSFLAGVKDTQYF.

For this clone: The CDR3 end lies 3 residues beyond the end of the read and is filled in from the germline J gene. The V gene is TRBV6-2 or TRBV6-3, the J gene TRBJ2-3, with D unclear. The V end was cut by 6 bases, the J end by 2 bases, with 12 bases between. Germline assignment: CDR1 MNHEY and CDR2 SVGEGT. This CDR3 spans 14 amino acids. CDR3 region: CASSLSISTDTQYF. The sequenced CDR3 bases are TGTGCCAGCAGCCTCTCTATCTCCACAGATACG.

Remarks on this clone: The missing CDR3 end, 3 residues past where the read stops, is filled in from the germline J gene. This chain joins TRBV12-3 or TRBV12-4 and TRBJ2-3; D is ambiguous. Trimming left V 2 bases short and J 0 bases short, with 12 bases between. There are 16 residues in the CDR3. The CDR3 DNA, read in part, is TGTGCCAGCAGTTTATCCCTAACAGCTAGCACAGATACG. It encodes CASSLSLTASTDT. The CDR3, in full, reads CASSLSLTASTDTQYF.

For this clone: The DNA ends 3 residues before the CDR3 does, and the rest of the CDR3 is filled in from the germline J gene. The rearrangement joins TRBV27 to TRBJ2-7, with TRBD1 matching over 12 bases. The CDR3 is 17 residues long. The V gene's germline CDR1 is MNHEY and CDR2 SMNVEV (reference sequence). V gave up 0 bases and J gave up 6 bases; unmatched junction bases: 9. The sequenced part of the CDR3 DNA is TGTGCCAGCAGTTTATCCGGGACAGGGGGCAGAGGGCGCGAG. It encodes CASSLSGTGGRGRE. The full CDR3 sequence reads CASSLSGTGGRGREQYF.

About this clone itself: The CDR3 goes on 3 residues after the read ends, and that part is filled in from the germline J gene. The chain combines TRBV5-5 with TRBJ2-7; 8 bases fit TRBD1. CDR3 length: 14 residues. From germline, CDR1 is SGHKS and CDR2 YYEKEE (reference sequence). V gave up 4 bases and J gave up 2 bases; unmatched junction bases: 5. Partial CDR3 DNA: TGTGCCAGCAGCCCCCGGGACAGGCCCTACGAG. Amino acids: CASSPRDRPYE. The entire CDR3 reads CASSPRDRPYEQYF.

With respect to this clone: The sequenced fragment ends 3 residues before the CDR3 boundary, so the rest is inferred from the germline J gene. The rearrangement links TRBV5-1 to TRBJ2-7; D is perhaps TRBD2 (6 bases). CDR1 and CDR2 from the germline V gene are SGHRS and YFSETQ. The CDR3 is 15 residues long. Between the trimmed V and J ends, which lost 0 bases and 1 base, there was a span of 11 bases. The covered CDR3 bases are TGCGCCAGCAGCTTGGTAGCAGGGAGGTCCTACGAG. Its protein product is CASSLVAGRSYE. The whole CDR3 sequence reads CASSLVAGRSYEQYF.

For this clone: The CDR3 is cut off 3 residues early in the read; its end comes from the germline J gene. The chain links TRBV12-3 or TRBV12-4 to TRBJ2-5; 7 bases map to TRBD1. J lost 2 bases, V lost 8 bases, and 8 bases had no gene match. The CDR3 runs 14 residues. This CDR3 reads CASRSGTEQETQYF. The part of the CDR3 DNA that was read is TGTGCCAGCCGTTCCGGGACAGAACAAGAGACC.

As for this clone: The read finishes 3 residues shy of the CDR3 end, and the germline J gene is used to complete it. The V gene is TRBV7-2, the J gene TRBJ1-1; D ambiguous. CDR1 is SGHTA, CDR2 FQGNSA, per germline. This CDR3 is 14 amino acids long. The CDR3 bases that were read are TGTGCCAGCAGCTTACCCTCACGGCCCAGGGAA. This encodes CASSLPSRPRE. The whole CDR3 protein reads CASSLPSRPREAFF.

About this clone itself: The read ends 3 residues shy of where the CDR3 ends; the end is completed using the germline J gene. The chain employs TRBV6-2 or TRBV6-3 and TRBJ1-1; 7 bases fit TRBD1. CDR3 length: 15 amino acids. CDR1 and CDR2 from the germline V gene are MNHEY and SVGEGT. The DNA read from the CDR3 is TGTGCCAGCAGTTACCCCTCGACAGGGTGGACGGAA. This sequence encodes CASSYPSTGWTE. The CDR3 in its entirety is CASSYPSTGWTEAFF.

This clone is large (0.1 to 1%) by frequency. The junction does not match germline at one end; this may be a read error. The read ends 3 residues shy of where the CDR3 ends; the end is completed using the germline J gene. The rearrangement links TRBV13 to TRBJ1-2; 10 nucleotides line up with TRBD1. The CDR3 spans 15 residues. From germline, CDR1 is PRHDT and CDR2 FYEKMQ (reference sequence). The CDR3: CASSLGTGEDYGYTF. The CDR3 bases that were read are TGTGCCAGCAGCCTAGGGACAGGGGAGGACTATGGC.

To note about this clone: The junction does not match germline at one end; this may be a read error. The read is 3 residues too short to cover the CDR3 end, so that end is filled in from the germline J gene. The chain carries TRBV7-7 and TRBJ2-6, with D hard to call. The V gene's germline CDR1 is SSHAT and CDR2 FNYEAQ (reference sequence). The CDR3 is 14 residues long. CDR3 residues: CASSSGSGANVLTF. CDR3 bases read: TGTGCTAGCAGCTCCGGCTCTGGGGCCAACGTC. The entire variable domain, with the rest obtained from reference TRBV7-7 and TRBJ2-6, is as follows: GAGVSQSPRYKVTKRGQDVTLRCDPISSHATLYWYQQALGQGPEFLTYFNYEAQPDKSGLPSDRFSAERPEGSISTLTIQRTEQRDSAMYRCASSSGSGANVLTFGAGSRLTVL.